What follows describes a single T cell receptor (beta chain). The antigen is undetermined. This specimen comes from a study of T-cell reconstitution after alpha-beta-depleted transplantation in children. The CDR3 extends over 14 amino acids. V was pared by 6 bases and J by 6 bases, with 15 bases between. Germline V lookup: CDR1 ENHRY, CDR2 SYGVKD. Construction of the TCRbeta library involved unique molecular identifiers. One entry per CDR3 protein, called by TCRdb with MiXCR from the PCR reads. The data hold around 490,000 distinct CDR3 sequences, with over 9.5% observed a single time. Overall study findings and caveats: It was surviving recipient T cells and thymic progenitors that gave some patients high TCRbeta diversity at day 60. Roughly two months post-transplant, alpha-beta T cells reportedly originated from several hundred graft clones that had expanded. One year post-transplant, T-cell counts and diversity were largely derived from T cells produced anew.

The chain employs TRBV10-3 and TRBJ2-1, with D possibly matching TRBD2 (6 bases). The source of this sequence is a female patient younger than 10 who had a stem cell transplant for aplastic anemia, so the T cells may come from the graft donor. Sequences were derived from PBMCs, mostly from graft donor cells, sampled 180 days after TCRalphabeta/CD19-depleted stem cell transplant. CDR3 sequence (DNA): TGTGCCATCAGGGGACTTAGCGGCTCCAATGAGCAGTTCTTC. Translating it yields CAIRGLSGSNEQFF.